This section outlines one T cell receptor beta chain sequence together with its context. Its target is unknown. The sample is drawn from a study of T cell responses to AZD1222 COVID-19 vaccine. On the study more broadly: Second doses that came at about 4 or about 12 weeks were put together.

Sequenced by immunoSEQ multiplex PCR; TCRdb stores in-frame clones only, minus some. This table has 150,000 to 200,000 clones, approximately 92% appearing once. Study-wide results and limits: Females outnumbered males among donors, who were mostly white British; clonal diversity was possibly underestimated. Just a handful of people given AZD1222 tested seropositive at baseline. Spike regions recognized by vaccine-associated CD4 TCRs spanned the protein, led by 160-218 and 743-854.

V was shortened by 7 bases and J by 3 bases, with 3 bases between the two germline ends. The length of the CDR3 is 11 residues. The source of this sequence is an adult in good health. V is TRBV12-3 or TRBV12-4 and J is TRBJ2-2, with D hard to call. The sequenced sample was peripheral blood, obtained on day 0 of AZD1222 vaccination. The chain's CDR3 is CASTYTGELFF. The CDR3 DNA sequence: TGTGCCAGCACATACACCGGGGAGCTGTTTTTT.